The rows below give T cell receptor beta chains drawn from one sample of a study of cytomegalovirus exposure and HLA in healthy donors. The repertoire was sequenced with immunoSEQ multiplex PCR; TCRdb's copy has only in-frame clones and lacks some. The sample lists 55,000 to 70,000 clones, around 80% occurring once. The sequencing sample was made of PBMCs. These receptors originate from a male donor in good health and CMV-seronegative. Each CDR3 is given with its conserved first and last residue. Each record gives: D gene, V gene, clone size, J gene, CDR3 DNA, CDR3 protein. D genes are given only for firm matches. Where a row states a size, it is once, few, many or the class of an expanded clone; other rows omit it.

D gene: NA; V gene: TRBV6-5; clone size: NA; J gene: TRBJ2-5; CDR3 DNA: TGTGCCAGCTCGCGGGGCCCCCAAGAGACCCAGTACTTC; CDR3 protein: CASSRGPQETQYF
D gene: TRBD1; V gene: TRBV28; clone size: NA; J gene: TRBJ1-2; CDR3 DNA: TGTGCCAGCACCCTCATCCGGGACAGACACTATGGCTACACCTTC; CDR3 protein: CASTLIRDRHYGYTF
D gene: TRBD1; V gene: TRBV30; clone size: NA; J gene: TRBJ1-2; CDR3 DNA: TGTGCCTGGGGACAGGAGAACTATGGCTACACCTTC; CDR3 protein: CAWGQENYGYTF
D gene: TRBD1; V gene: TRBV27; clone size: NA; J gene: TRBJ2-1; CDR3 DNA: TGTGCCAGCAGTCCCAGGGACAGGGGGAGGTCCTACAATGAGCAGTTCTTC; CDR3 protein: CASSPRDRGRSYNEQFF
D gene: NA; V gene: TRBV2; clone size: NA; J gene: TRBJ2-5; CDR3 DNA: TGTGCCAGCAGTCGTCTGGTGGCAGGGGAAGAGACCCAGTACTTC; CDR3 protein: CASSRLVAGEETQYF
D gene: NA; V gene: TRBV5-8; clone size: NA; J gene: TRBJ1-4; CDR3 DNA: TGTGCCAGCAGCTTGGTACGCGCAACAACTAATGAAAAACTGTTTTTT; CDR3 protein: CASSLVRATTNEKLFF
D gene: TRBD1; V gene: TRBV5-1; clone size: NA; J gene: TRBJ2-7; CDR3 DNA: TGCGCCAGCAGCTTGGCCCAGGGGGTTTACGAGCAGTACTTC; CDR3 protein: CASSLAQGVYEQYF
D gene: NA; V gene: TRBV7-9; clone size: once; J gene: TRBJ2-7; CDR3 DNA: TGTGCCAGCAGCCTCCAGTGGTCGAGTACTACCTACGAGCAGTACTTC; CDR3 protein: CASSLQWSSTTYEQYF
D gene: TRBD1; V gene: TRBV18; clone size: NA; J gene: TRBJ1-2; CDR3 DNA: TGTGCCAGCTCACCAGGACAGGACTACTATGGCTACACCTTC; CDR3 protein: CASSPGQDYYGYTF
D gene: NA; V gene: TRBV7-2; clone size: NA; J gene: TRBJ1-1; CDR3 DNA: TGTGCCAGCAGCTTAGCTTTAGGGGTGGGCACTGAAGCTTTCTTT; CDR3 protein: CASSLALGVGTEAFF
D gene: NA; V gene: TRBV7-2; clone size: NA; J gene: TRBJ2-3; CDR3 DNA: TGTGCCAGCAGCCCTGGGGGAGGTAGCACAGATACGCAGTATTTT; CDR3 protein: CASSPGGGSTDTQYF
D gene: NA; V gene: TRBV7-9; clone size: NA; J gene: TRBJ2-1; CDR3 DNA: TGTGCCAGCAGCAAGGAGTCCCAGAACAATGAGCAGTTCTTC; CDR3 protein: CASSKESQNNEQFF
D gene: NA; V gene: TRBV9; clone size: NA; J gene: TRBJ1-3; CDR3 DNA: TGTGCCAGCAGCGTAGCTACGGAGGGCATAACTGGGGGAAACACCATATATTTT; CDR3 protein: CASSVATEGITGGNTIYF
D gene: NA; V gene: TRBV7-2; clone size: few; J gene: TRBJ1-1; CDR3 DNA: TGTGCCAGCAGCTTAGTTCCAGGGACTGAAGCTTTCTTT; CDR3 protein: CASSLVPGTEAFF
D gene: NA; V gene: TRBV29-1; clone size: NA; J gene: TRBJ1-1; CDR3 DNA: TGCAGCGTGGGACTGAGGACGAACAGGGAAGCTTTCTTT; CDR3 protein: CSVGLRTNREAFF
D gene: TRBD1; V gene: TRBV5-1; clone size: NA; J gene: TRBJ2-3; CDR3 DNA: TGCGCCAGCAGCTTGGGGGGACAGGGGCAAGATACGCAGTATTTT; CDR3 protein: CASSLGGQGQDTQYF
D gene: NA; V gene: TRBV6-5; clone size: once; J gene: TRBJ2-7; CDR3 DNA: TGTGCCAGCAGTTACGGAGAGAGGCTCCCTTTTGAGCAGTACTTC; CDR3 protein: CASSYGERLPFEQYF
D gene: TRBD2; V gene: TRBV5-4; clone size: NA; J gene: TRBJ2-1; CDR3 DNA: TGTGCCAGCAGCCTTTCGGGGGGGGGAGGGTTGGAGCAGTTCTTC; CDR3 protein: CASSLSGGGGLEQFF
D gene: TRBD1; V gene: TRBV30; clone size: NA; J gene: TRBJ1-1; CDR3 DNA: TGTGCCTCTCGACAGGGAAACACTGAAGCTTTCTTT; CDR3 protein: CASRQGNTEAFF
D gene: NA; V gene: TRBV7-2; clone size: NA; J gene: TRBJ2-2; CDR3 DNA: TGTGCCAGCAGCTTAGGACTAGTTGGTACCGGGGAGCTGTTTTTT; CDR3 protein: CASSLGLVGTGELFF
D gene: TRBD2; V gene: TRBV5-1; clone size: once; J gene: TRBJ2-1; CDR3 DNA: TGCGCCAGCAGCGCATCCGGGACTAGCGGTTACAATGAGCAGTTCTTC; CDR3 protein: CASSASGTSGYNEQFF
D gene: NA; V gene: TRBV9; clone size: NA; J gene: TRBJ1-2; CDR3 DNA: TGTGCCAGCAGCGTGGAGGGAGGCTTCTATGGCTACACCTTC; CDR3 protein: CASSVEGGFYGYTF
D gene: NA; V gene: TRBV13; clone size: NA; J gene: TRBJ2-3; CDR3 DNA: TGTGCCAGCAGCGTAGCAGGGTTCACAGATACGCAGTATTTT; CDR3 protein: CASSVAGFTDTQYF
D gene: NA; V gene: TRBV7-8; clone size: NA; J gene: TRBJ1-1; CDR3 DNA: TGTGCCAGCGGGGAGGGTCGGGTCACTGAAGCTTTCTTT; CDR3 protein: CASGEGRVTEAFF
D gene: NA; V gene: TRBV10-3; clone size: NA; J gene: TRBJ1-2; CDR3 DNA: TGTGCCATCAGTGAGGGTATCAGTGGTTATGGCTACACCTTC; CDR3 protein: CAISEGISGYGYTF
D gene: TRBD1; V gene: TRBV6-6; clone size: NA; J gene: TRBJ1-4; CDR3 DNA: TGTGCCAGCAGCAAAGGACAGGGCTTTAATGAAAAACTGTTTTTT; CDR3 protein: CASSKGQGFNEKLFF
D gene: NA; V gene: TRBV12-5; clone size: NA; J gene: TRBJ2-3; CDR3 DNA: TGTGCTAGTGCCGACCAGGGGACGCAGTATTTT; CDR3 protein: CASADQGTQYF
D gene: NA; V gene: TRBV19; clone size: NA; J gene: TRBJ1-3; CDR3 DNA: TGTGCCAGTAGTATGGGAGGCGTTGGAAACACCATATATTTT; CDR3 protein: CASSMGGVGNTIYF
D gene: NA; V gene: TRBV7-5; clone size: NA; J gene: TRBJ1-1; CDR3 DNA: TGTGCCAGAAGCTTAGACCGGGACAGGGAGAGGGTAAACACTGAAGCTTTCTTT; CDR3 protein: CARSLDRDRERVNTEAFF
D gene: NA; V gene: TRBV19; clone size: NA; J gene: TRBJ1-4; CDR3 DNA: TGTGCCAGTAGTATTAGGTACAGGGCGGGTTCTAATGAAAAACTGTTTTTT; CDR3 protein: CASSIRYRAGSNEKLFF
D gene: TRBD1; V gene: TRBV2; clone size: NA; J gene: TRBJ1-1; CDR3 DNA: TGTGCCAGCCTACTCCCGCAGGGGGTGAACACTGAAGCTTTCTTT; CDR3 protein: CASLLPQGVNTEAFF
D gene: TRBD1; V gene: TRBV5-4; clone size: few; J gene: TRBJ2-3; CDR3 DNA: TGTGCCAGCAGCGTACAGGGGGTGGGAGATACGCAGTATTTT; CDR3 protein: CASSVQGVGDTQYF
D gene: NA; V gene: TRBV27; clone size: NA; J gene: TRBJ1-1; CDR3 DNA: TGTGCCAGCCGCCCCTTAAGGGAGGGGCGAGGCACTGAAGCTTTCTTT; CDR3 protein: CASRPLREGRGTEAFF
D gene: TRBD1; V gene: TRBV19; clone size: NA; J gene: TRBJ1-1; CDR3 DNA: TGTGCCAGTAGCGAGACAGGGAGGCGAAACACTGAAGCTTTCTTT; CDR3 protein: CASSETGRRNTEAFF
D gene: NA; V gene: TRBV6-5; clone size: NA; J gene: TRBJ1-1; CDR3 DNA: TGTGCCAGTCGACAGGTGAGGAACACTGAAGCTTTCTTT; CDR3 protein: CASRQVRNTEAFF
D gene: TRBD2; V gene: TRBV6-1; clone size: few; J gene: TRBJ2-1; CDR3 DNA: TGTGCCAGCAGTGAATCGAGCGGGGGGGCCAATGAGCAGTTCTTC; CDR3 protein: CASSESSGGANEQFF
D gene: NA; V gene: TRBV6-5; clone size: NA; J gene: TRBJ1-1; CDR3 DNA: TGTGCCAGCAGTTACACAGGGAGTCTTGTTGAAGCTTTCTTT; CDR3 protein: CASSYTGSLVEAFF
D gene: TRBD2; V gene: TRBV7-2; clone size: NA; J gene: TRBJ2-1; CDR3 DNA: TGTGCCAGCAGCTTAGAGCGGGGGGTAGGAAATGAGCAGTTCTTC; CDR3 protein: CASSLERGVGNEQFF
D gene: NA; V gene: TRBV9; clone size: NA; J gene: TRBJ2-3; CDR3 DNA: TGTGCCAGCAGCGTAGGGAGAGCAGATACGCAGTATTTT; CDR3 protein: CASSVGRADTQYF
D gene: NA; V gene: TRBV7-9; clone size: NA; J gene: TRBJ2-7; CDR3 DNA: TGTGCCAGCAGCAACTATCGACAGGCTGGGGAGGAGCAGTACTTC; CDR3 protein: CASSNYRQAGEEQYF
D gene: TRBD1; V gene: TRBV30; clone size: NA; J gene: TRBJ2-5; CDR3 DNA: TGTGCCTGGAGCCTAGACAGGGGAGAGACCCAGTACTTC; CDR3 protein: CAWSLDRGETQYF
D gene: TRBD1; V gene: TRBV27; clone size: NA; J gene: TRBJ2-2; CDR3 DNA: TGTGCCAGCAGTTCCGGGACAGGGGGGTTCACCGGGGAGCTGTTTTTT; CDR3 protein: CASSSGTGGFTGELFF
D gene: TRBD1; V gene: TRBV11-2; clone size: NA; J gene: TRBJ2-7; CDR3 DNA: TGTGCCAGCAGCTCACAGGACAGGAGTTTTTACGAGCAGTACTTC; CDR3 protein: CASSSQDRSFYEQYF
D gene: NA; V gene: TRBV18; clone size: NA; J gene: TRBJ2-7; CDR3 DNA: TGTGCCAGCTCACCACCGGCAGGGAACGAGCAGTACTTC; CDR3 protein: CASSPPAGNEQYF
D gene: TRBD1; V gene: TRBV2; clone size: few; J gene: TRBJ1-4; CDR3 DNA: TGTGCCAGCAGCCGACAGGGACAGAACAATGAAAAACTGTTTTTT; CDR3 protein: CASSRQGQNNEKLFF
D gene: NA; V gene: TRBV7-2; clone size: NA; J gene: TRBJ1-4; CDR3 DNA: TGTGCCAGCAGCCGACAGCTCTTGGAAAAACTGTTTTTT; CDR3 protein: CASSRQLLEKLFF
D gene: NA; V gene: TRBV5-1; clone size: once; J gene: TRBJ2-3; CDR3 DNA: TGCGCCAGCAGCTTGGGCAACAGCCAAAGCACAGATACGCAGTATTTT; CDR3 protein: CASSLGNSQSTDTQYF
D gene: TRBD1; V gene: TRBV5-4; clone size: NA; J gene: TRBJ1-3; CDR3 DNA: TGTGCCAGCAGCGCCAGACAGGGACCCGCCTCTGGAAACACCATATATTTT; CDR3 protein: CASSARQGPASGNTIYF
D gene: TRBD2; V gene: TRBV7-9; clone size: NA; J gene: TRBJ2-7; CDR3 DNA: TGTGCCAGCAGTAAAACAGGACTAGCGGGCCACGAGCAGTACTTC; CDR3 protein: CASSKTGLAGHEQYF
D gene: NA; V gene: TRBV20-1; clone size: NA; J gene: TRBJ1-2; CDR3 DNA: TGCAGTGCCCGCGACAGGAAGGGCTACACCTTC; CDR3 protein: CSARDRKGYTF
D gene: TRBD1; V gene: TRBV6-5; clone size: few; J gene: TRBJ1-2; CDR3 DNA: TGTGCCAGCAGACCTCCTTCAGGGACAGCTTATGGCTACACCTTC; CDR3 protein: CASRPPSGTAYGYTF
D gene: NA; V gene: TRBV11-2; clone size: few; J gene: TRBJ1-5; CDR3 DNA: TGTGCCAGCAGCTTAGCCGGGGATCAGCCCCAGCATTTT; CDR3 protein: CASSLAGDQPQHF
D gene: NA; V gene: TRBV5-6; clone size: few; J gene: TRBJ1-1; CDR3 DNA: TGTGCCAGCAGCTTGGACAGGGTGAACACTGAAGCTTTCTTT; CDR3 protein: CASSLDRVNTEAFF
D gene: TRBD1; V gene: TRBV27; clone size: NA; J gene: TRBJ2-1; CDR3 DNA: TGTGCCAGCAGTCAGGACAGGCCACCGCTCGGGGAGCAGTTCTTC; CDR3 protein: CASSQDRPPLGEQFF
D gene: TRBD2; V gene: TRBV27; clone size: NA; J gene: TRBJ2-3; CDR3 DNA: TGTGCCAGCAGCCTCGGGACTAGGTGGTATTTT; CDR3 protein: CASSLGTRWYF
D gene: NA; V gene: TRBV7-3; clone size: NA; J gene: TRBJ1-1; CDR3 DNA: TGTGCCAGCAGTCCGAGGGGGGGGACTGAAGCTTTCTTT; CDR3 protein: CASSPRGGTEAFF
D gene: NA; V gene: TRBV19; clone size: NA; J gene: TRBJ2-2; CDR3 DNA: TGTGCCAGTAGTATGGGGGGGGCGGTCAACGCCGGGGAGCTGTTTTTT; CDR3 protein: CASSMGGAVNAGELFF
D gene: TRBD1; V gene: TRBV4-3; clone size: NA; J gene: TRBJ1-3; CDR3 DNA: TGCGCCAGCAGCCATGTCTACGGGGGACAGGGTAGCTCTGGAAACACCATATATTTT; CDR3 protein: CASSHVYGGQGSSGNTIYF
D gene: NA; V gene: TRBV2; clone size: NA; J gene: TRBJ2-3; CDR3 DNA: TGTGCCGGCAGTGAAAGAAGCCGAGATACGCAGTATTTT; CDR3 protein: CAGSERSRDTQYF